Each of the 11 T cell receptor beta chains below was sequenced from the same sample in a study of CD8+CD57+ T cells in acquired aplastic anemia. TCR beta VDJ combinations and CDR3 sequences were profiled from genomic DNA. TCRdb reanalysed the reads using MiXCR and keeps one entry per CDR3 protein. The repertoire holds 65,000 or so distinct CDR3 sequences, with roughly 58% as singletons. Sequenced: sorted CD4+, CD8+, or CD8+CD57+ T cells (not recorded which) from PBMCs. These receptors originate from a human donor in good health, serving as a control.

This clonotype was counted many times. The DNA for the CDR3 is TGCGCCAGCAGCCAGGGTGGACTAGCGGGAGGGGGAGGAGATACGCAGTATTTT. It yields the protein CASSQGGLAGGGGDTQYF. The chain links TRBV4-1 to TRBJ2-3; TRBD2 aligns across 15 bases. The V gene end was trimmed by 3 bases and the J gene end by 5 bases; junction bases not matched to a gene: 9. This CDR3 is built from 18 residues. In germline, CDR1 is MGHRA, CDR2 YSYEKL.

The chain joins TRBV20-1 to TRBJ1-1, with unresolved D. The CDR3 extends over 12 amino acids. V lost 3 bases to trimming and J lost 3 bases, with 8 bases between them. Germline V gene lookup returns CDR1 DFQATT and CDR2 SNEGSKA (reference sequence). In nucleotides, the CDR3 is TGCAGTGCTAGTTGGACTGACACTGAAGCTTTCTTT. As protein: CSASWTDTEAFF.

A word on this clonotype: A much larger clone is a single base away; this may be a read error. This CDR3 reads CASSTGGAPYERYF. The CDR3 DNA sequence: TGTGCCAGCAGCACGGGGGGCGCCCCCTACGAGCGGTACTTC. J is TRBJ2-7 and V is TRBV6-1; tentatively, D is TRBD2 (7 bases). Looked up from germline, CDR1 is MNHNS and CDR2 is SASEGT. The CDR3 sequence is 14 residues long.

The sample holds many counts of this clonotype. The V call is TRBV6-5, the J call TRBJ1-1; D call uncertain. V lost 2 bases to trimming and J lost 3 bases, with 7 bases between them. CDR3 length equals 13 residues. The germline V gene has CDR1 MNHEY and CDR2 SVGAGI. The CDR3, as DNA: TGTGCCAGCAGTTACGAGGGTGACACTGAAGCTTTCTTT. This translates into CASSYEGDTEAFF.

The genes are TRBV5-5 and TRBJ2-3; unclear D gene. This CDR3 has 13 amino acids. Germline V lookup: CDR1 SGHKS, CDR2 YYEKEE (reference sequence). The ends were cut back, 1 base at V and 4 bases at J, with 7 bases in the middle. CDR3 residues: CASSLLDPDTQYF. CDR3 sequence (DNA): TGTGCCAGCAGCTTGTTAGACCCAGATACGCAGTATTTT. Looking up the rest from reference TRBV5-5 and TRBJ2-3 gives the full variable domain: DAGVTQSPTHLIKTRGQQVTLRCSPISGHKSVSWYQQVLGQGPQFIFQYYEKEERGRGNFPDRFSARQFPNYSSELNVNALLLGDSALYLCASSLLDPDTQYFGPGTRLTVL.

V is TRBV19 and J is TRBJ1-6; D might be TRBD1 (5 bases). Germline V lookup: CDR1 LNHDA, CDR2 SQIVND (reference sequence). This CDR3 contains 13 residues. V was pared by 5 bases and J by 14 bases, with 16 bases between. CDR3 in amino acids: CASSGTAGSALHF. CDR3 nucleotide sequence: TGTGCCAGTAGTGGAACCGCAGGGAGTGCCCTCCACTTT.

The chain has TRBV4-2 and TRBJ2-1, with 8 bases lining up with TRBD2. Germline V gene data show CDR1 as LGHNA and CDR2 as YNFKEQ. This CDR3 comprises 16 residues. J lost 6 bases, V lost 5 bases, and 12 bases had no gene match. CDR3 protein: CASSGRTSNGFNEQFF. CDR3 coding DNA: TGTGCCAGCAGCGGACGGACTAGCAATGGATTCAATGAGCAGTTCTTC.

Regarding this clonotype: This clone may be a read error of a much larger clone one base away. This chain links TRBV12-3 or TRBV12-4 with TRBJ2-7; 12 bases agree with TRBD2. J lost 7 bases, V lost 5 bases, and 3 bases had no gene match. This CDR3 contains 13 residues. CDR3 bases: TGTGCCAGCAGTAGGACTAGCGGGATGGAGCAGTACTTC. As protein: CASSRTSGMEQYF.

This clonotype showed up just a few times. The gene calls are TRBV24-1 and TRBJ2-7; TRBD2 aligns across 11 bases. This CDR3 has 17 amino acids. The V gene end was trimmed by 5 bases and the J gene end by 6 bases; junction bases not matched to a gene: 14. Germline assignment: CDR1 KGHDR and CDR2 SFDVKD. CDR3 loop: CATSASSILAGEGEQYF. The CDR3 DNA follows: TGTGCCACCAGTGCCAGCAGTATACTAGCGGGAGAGGGCGAGCAGTACTTC.

The chain has TRBV24-1 and TRBJ1-1, with D possibly being TRBD1 (5 bases). V gave up 0 bases and J gave up 1 base, with 8 bases separating them. CDR1 is KGHDR, CDR2 SFDVKD, per germline. The CDR3 is made up of 15 amino acids. The CDR3, as DNA: TGTGCCACCAGTGATTTGGGGGGGACGAACACTGAAGCTTTCTTT. Its translation: CATSDLGGTNTEAFF.

This clonotype was seen a few times. V usage is TRBV24-1 and J usage is TRBJ2-3; 10 bases map to TRBD1. The CDR3 runs to 16 residues. Germline-derived CDR1 and CDR2 are KGHDR and SFDVKD. V shed 3 bases, J shed 5 bases, and the junction held 7 bases outside the gene matches. As DNA, the CDR3 is TGTGCCACCAGTGATCCTGAGACAGGGGGCCAAGATACGCAGTATTTT. The encoded protein is CATSDPETGGQDTQYF.